The 32 T cell receptor beta chains given below trace back to one sample, sequenced in a study of shared clonotypes between healthy human individuals (dated by TCRdb to about 2020). Library prep was done by the immunoSEQ multiplex PCR assay. As stored in TCRdb, this immuneACCESS dataset retains in-frame rearrangements with V and J assigned. A fraction of the clones does not appear; measured against another copy, unresolved V genes explain less than half of the discrepancy, and the remainder lacks a known reason. The sample table contains about 1 million clones; only one count was recorded for roughly 80% of them. The ten most abundant clones make up about 1.5% of the sample. What was sequenced was memory CD4+ T cells sorted from blood. The cell subset or site label corresponds to: CD45RA-negative fraction. The receptors were sampled from a man between 18 and 35 years old in good health.

V is TRBV7-3 and J is TRBJ2-5; no clear D. The CDR3 has 13 residues. The V gene's germline CDR1 is SGHTA and CDR2 FQGTGA. V was shortened by 2 bases and J by 3 bases, with 7 bases between the two germline ends. The CDR3 loop is CASSLGVKETQYF. The CDR3, as DNA: TGTGCCAGCAGCTTAGGTGTAAAAGAGACCCAGTACTTC.

Comments on this clone: One end of the junction is discordant with germline, which a read error may explain. This CDR3 is also generated by other DNA sequences in the sample. In DNA form, the CDR3 reads TGTGCCACCGGGACCCCTGTGGCCACCGGGGAACTGTTTTTT. Protein sequence: CATGTPVATGELFF. V is TRBV28 and J is TRBJ2-2; D may match TRBD1 or TRBD2 (5 bases each). The CDR3 is made up of 14 amino acids. Germline CDR1 reads MDHEN; CDR2 reads SYDVKM.

The J gene is TRBJ2-7, the V gene TRBV7-9; 8 bases agree with TRBD1. CDR1 and CDR2 from the germline V gene are SEHNR and FQNEAQ (reference sequence). V was clipped by 1 base and J by 10 bases; unmatched bases: 6. The CDR3 is 13 amino acids. The DNA of the CDR3 is TGTGCCAGCAGCTTAGTGGGGACAGGAACCCAGTACTTC. This gives the protein CASSLVGTGTQYF.

The table lists this clone with a few counts. The rearrangement uses TRBV28 and TRBJ2-1; the match to TRBD2 covers 14 bases. The germline V gene has CDR1 MDHEN and CDR2 SYDVKM. The V segment lost 2 bases and the J segment 8 bases; nucleotides outside the gene matches: 2. The CDR3 is 15 residues long. CDR3 region: CASSLQTSGGDEQFF. CDR3 DNA: TGTGCCAGCAGTTTACAGACTAGCGGGGGGGATGAGCAGTTCTTC.

The gene calls are TRBV5-1 and TRBJ1-1; D is uncertain. In germline, CDR1 is SGHRS, CDR2 YFSETQ. V lost 6 bases and J 1 base, leaving 13 bases between the germline ends. This CDR3 is 14 amino acids long. The CDR3 DNA reads as TGCGCCAGCACATCCCCGGGCTCGAACACTGAAGCTTTCTTT. It specifies CASTSPGSNTEAFF.

The rearrangement joins TRBV6-1 to TRBJ2-2; 8 bases map to TRBD1. The CDR3 runs 13 residues. The V segment lost 8 bases and the J segment 6 bases; nucleotides outside the gene matches: 5. CDR1 is MNHNS and CDR2 is SASEGT in the germline V gene. The chain's CDR3 is CASGDRGAGELFF. DNA of the CDR3: TGTGCCAGCGGAGACAGGGGAGCCGGGGAGCTGTTTTTT.

This chain uses TRBV7-8 with TRBJ2-5, with no clear D. CDR3 length: 16 residues. V was trimmed by 4 bases and J by 4 bases, leaving 19 bases between them. Per germline, CDR1 SGHVS and CDR2 FQNEAQ. The CDR3 region is CASSSRTSRVGETQYF. The CDR3 nucleotides read TGTGCCAGCAGCTCACGAACCTCCCGGGTTGGAGAGACCCAGTACTTC.

The chain employs TRBV5-4 and TRBJ2-7; the D gene is possibly TRBD2 (5 bases). Germline CDR1 is SGHNT and CDR2 is YYREEE (reference sequence). Between the trimmed V and J ends, which lost 6 bases and 7 bases, there was a span of 14 bases. The CDR3 has 12 residues. DNA for the CDR3: TGTGCCAGCAACCAGGACTCGGGGGAGCAGTACTTC. It is translated as CASNQDSGEQYF. The whole variable domain, remainder taken from reference TRBV5-4 and TRBJ2-7, is ETGVTQSPTHLIKTRGQQVTLRCSSQSGHNTVSWYQQALGQGPQFIFQYYREEENGRGNFPPRFSGLQFPNYSSELNVNALELDDSALYLCASNQDSGEQYFGPGTRLTVT.

CDR3 in DNA: TGTGCCAGCAGCCAAGTCGGGAACACTGAAGCTTTCTTT. It codes for CASSQVGNTEAFF. This chain links TRBV4-2 with TRBJ1-1; D is ambiguous. The CDR3 contains 13 residues. Germline loops: CDR1 LGHNA, CDR2 YNFKEQ. The V and J ends lost 1 base and 1 base respectively, with 4 bases between them.

This chain uses TRBV21-1 with TRBJ2-2; no check of the table's D call, TRBD1, against the DNA was made. TRBV21-1 is tagged as a pseudogene. The CDR3 totals 15 residues. CDR3 loop: CASSKWSENTGELFF. The CDR3 nucleotides read TGTGCCAGCAGCAAATGGTCAGAGAACACCGGGGAGCTGTTTTTT.

The chain recombines TRBV27 with TRBJ2-7; D call uncertain. This CDR3 region has 15 residues. Germline-derived CDR1 and CDR2 are MNHEY and SMNVEV (reference sequence). Trimming pared 4 bases from V and 4 bases from J, leaving 17 bases between. The CDR3 DNA reads as TGTGCCAGCAGTTCCGACTCTCTCGGAAAGTACGAGCAGTACTTC. This gives the protein CASSSDSLGKYEQYF.

CDR3 DNA: TGTGCCAGCAGCCCGGACTTAGACAGGGCTGGAAACACCATATATTTT. Its translation is CASSPDLDRAGNTIYF. This chain connects TRBV9 to TRBJ1-3, with 7 nucleotides matching TRBD1. Germline values: CDR1 SGDLS, CDR2 YYNGEE. This CDR3 spans 16 amino acids. J gave up 2 bases and V 4 bases, and 9 bases lay outside the gene matches.

The chain carries TRBV29-1 and TRBJ1-2, with D unresolved. The CDR3 loop spans 10 amino acids. The germline V and J ends were trimmed by 5 bases and 3 bases, with 4 bases remaining between them. Germline loops: CDR1 SQVTM, CDR2 ANQGSEA. The chain's CDR3 is CSVTHYGYTF. The CDR3 coding sequence is TGCAGCGTTACTCACTATGGCTACACCTTC. The entire variable domain, with the rest obtained from reference TRBV29-1 and TRBJ1-2, is as follows: SAVISQKPSRDICQRGTSLTIQCQVDSQVTMMFWYRQQPGQSLTLIATANQGSEATYESGFVIDKFPISRPNLTFSTLTVSNMSPEDSSIYLCSVTHYGYTFGSGTRLTVV.

This clone was seen only a few times. The J gene is TRBJ2-3, the V gene TRBV27, with 8 bases identical to TRBD1. CDR1 is MNHEY, CDR2 SMNVEV, per germline (reference sequence). CDR3 length: 17 amino acids. J lost 0 bases, V lost 3 bases, and 8 bases had no gene match. Here the CDR3 DNA reads TGTGCCAGCAGTTTCCTCAGGACAGGGTCGAGCACAGATACGCAGTATTTT. Translated: CASSFLRTGSSTDTQYF.

V and J are TRBV5-1 and TRBJ2-2, with D tentatively TRBD2 (5 bases). This CDR3 comprises 12 residues. V was trimmed by 7 bases and J by 3 bases, leaving 7 bases between them. CDR1 is SGHRS and CDR2 is YFSETQ in the germline V gene. The CDR3 spells CASGRHTGELFF. The CDR3 DNA sequence: TGCGCCAGCGGGAGACACACCGGGGAGCTGTTTTTT.

This clone was detected only a few times. The chain carries TRBV5-1 and TRBJ1-1; D is unclear. Trimming left V 3 bases short and J 1 base short, with 7 bases between. The CDR3 totals 13 residues. Germline CDR1 reads SGHRS; CDR2 reads YFSETQ. The chain's CDR3 is CASSSPQNTEAFF. The CDR3 bases are TGCGCCAGCAGCTCCCCGCAGAACACTGAAGCTTTCTTT.

In DNA form, the CDR3 reads TGTGCCAGCAGACTAACAGGAGGTACCTACAATGAGCAGTTCTTC. It is translated as CASRLTGGTYNEQFF. The chain recombines TRBV6-5 with TRBJ2-1; the D gene could be TRBD1 or TRBD2 (5 bases each). In germline, CDR1 is MNHEY, CDR2 SVGAGI. The V end lost 6 bases, the J end lost 2 bases, and 14 bases lay between the germline ends. The CDR3 is 15 residues long.

The J gene is TRBJ2-3, the V gene TRBV6-6; D is undetermined. Germline CDR1 reads MNHNY; CDR2 reads SVGAGI (reference sequence). This CDR3 is 14 amino acids long. V was pared by 6 bases and J by 1 base, with 11 bases between. The CDR3 DNA reads TGTGCCAGCAGGTTGGGTCGGGGCACAGATACGCAGTATTTT. Translated: CASRLGRGTDTQYF.

For the CDR3, the DNA is TGTGCCAGCAGCGTCGGGGACAGAACTAATGAAAAACTGTTTTTT. Its translation is CASSVGDRTNEKLFF. V usage is TRBV7-6 and J usage is TRBJ1-4; 7 nucleotides align to TRBD1. Germline lookup yields CDR1 SGHVS and CDR2 FNYEAQ. J lost 1 base, V lost 5 bases, and 4 bases had no gene match. The CDR3 is made up of 15 amino acids. The variable domain in full, completed from reference TRBV7-6 and TRBJ1-4, reads GAGVSQSPRYKVTKRGQDVALRCDPISGHVSLYWYRQALGQGPEFLTYFNYEAQQDKSGLPNDRFSAERPEGSISTLTIQRTEQRDSAMYRCASSVGDRTNEKLFFGSGTQLSVL.

This chain links TRBV15 with TRBJ1-3; D unclear. In germline, CDR1 is LNHNV, CDR2 YYDKDF (reference sequence). Deletions cut 5 bases from V and 8 bases from J, with 22 bases between. CDR3 length: 16 amino acids. CDR3 bases: TGTGCCACCAGCCCCGCCGGTGGCGCCGCGGTTGACACCATATATTTT. Protein sequence: CATSPAGGAAVDTIYF.

V and J are TRBV5-8 and TRBJ2-5, with D perhaps matching TRBD1 or TRBD2 (6 bases each). Germline V gives CDR1 SGHTS, CDR2 YDEGEE. V lost 1 base and J lost 10, with 17 bases in between. The CDR3 length is 14 residues. CDR3 amino acids: CASSLISRGAGQYF. The CDR3 DNA follows: TGTGCCAGCAGCTTGATTTCCAGGGGAGCGGGCCAGTACTTC.

The J gene is TRBJ2-1, the V gene TRBV9, with TRBD1 as a possible D gene (6 bases). Deletions cut 3 bases from V and 0 bases from J, with 10 bases between. The CDR3 has 15 amino acids. CDR1 and CDR2 from the germline V gene are SGDLS and YYNGEE. The CDR3 DNA reads as TGTGCCAGCAGCGCAACAGGGTACTCCTACAATGAGCAGTTCTTC. Translation: CASSATGYSYNEQFF.

The V and J genes are TRBV9 and TRBJ2-3; D remains unclear. V dropped 2 bases and J dropped 4 bases, with 8 bases sitting between them. Per the germline V gene, CDR1 is SGDLS and CDR2 is YYNGEE. The length of the CDR3 is 13 residues. CDR3 loop: CASSVAVSDTQYF. Here the CDR3 DNA reads TGTGCCAGCAGCGTGGCAGTTTCAGATACGCAGTATTTT. The full variable domain, its missing parts supplied by reference TRBV9 and TRBJ2-3, is DSGVTQTPKHLITATGQRVTLRCSPRSGDLSVYWYQQSLDQGLQFLIQYYNGEERAKGNILERFSAQQFPDLHSELNLSSLELGDSALYFCASSVAVSDTQYFGPGTRLTVL.

This clone was seen once. This sequence joins TRBV11-2 and TRBJ1-5; D not resolved. Germline values: CDR1 SGHAT, CDR2 FQNNGV. The CDR3 loop spans 13 amino acids. V lost 2 bases and J 8 bases, leaving 10 bases between the germline ends. The CDR3 here is CASSLRTREPQHF. The CDR3 coding sequence is TGTGCCAGCAGCTTAAGGACGAGGGAGCCCCAGCATTTT.

The chain employs TRBV25-1 and TRBJ1-1; D is unresolved. The CDR3 is 12 amino acids. Deletions cut 7 bases from V and 5 bases from J, with 11 bases between. Germline V gene data show CDR1 as MGHDK and CDR2 as SYGVNS. The CDR3 DNA reads as TGTGCCAGCACTGGGTTGGGGACTGAAGCTTTCTTT. Amino acids: CASTGLGTEAFF.

The CDR3 DNA sequence: TGCAGCGTTGAAGTGACGCTAGCGGGAGGCGGGGGGCAGTTCTTC. The encoded protein is CSVEVTLAGGGGQFF. The rearrangement links TRBV29-1 to TRBJ2-1, with TRBD2 identical over 11 bases. There are 15 residues in the CDR3. The J segment lost 12 bases and the V segment lost 1 base, leaving 11 bases of the junction unmatched. Germline V CDR1 and CDR2: SQVTM, ANQGSEA.

The chain has TRBV18 and TRBJ1-2; tentatively, D is TRBD1 (5 bases). Trimming removed 5 bases from V and 2 bases from J, with 12 bases in between. This CDR3 has 14 amino acids. The germline V gene encodes CDR1 KGHSH and CDR2 LQKENI. The CDR3 nucleotides are TGTGCCAGCTCAGCTTTCGGGGGGAACTATGGCTACACCTTC. Protein product: CASSAFGGNYGYTF.

This clone was found a few times. The genes are TRBV5-4 and TRBJ2-2; 8 bases are a match to TRBD2. With V trimmed by 0 bases and J by 4 bases, 5 bases remained unmatched. The length of the CDR3 is 16 residues. Germline V lookup: CDR1 SGHNT, CDR2 YYREEE (reference sequence). In DNA, the CDR3 is TGTGCCAGCAGCTTGGGTACTAGCGGACCCACCGGGGAGCTGTTTTTT. Protein: CASSLGTSGPTGELFF.

The V call is TRBV7-9, the J call TRBJ2-2; the D gene is possibly TRBD2 (6 bases). The germline CDR1 and CDR2 sequences are SEHNR and FQNEAQ (reference sequence). CDR3 length equals 14 residues. Deletions cut 1 base from V and 8 bases from J, with 11 bases between. Here the CDR3 DNA reads TGTGCCAGCAGCTTAGTTGTACTAGCTGGGGAGCTGTTTTTT. This translates into CASSLVVLAGELFF. The complete variable domain, with remaining parts taken from reference TRBV7-9 and TRBJ2-2, reads DTGVSQNPRHKITKRGQNVTFRCDPISEHNRLYWYRQTLGQGPEFLTYFQNEAQLEKSRLLSDRFSAERPKGSFSTLEIQRTEQGDSAMYLCASSLVVLAGELFFGEGSRLTVL.

This chain joins TRBV4-1 and TRBJ1-5; D remains ambiguous. The CDR3 contains 16 residues. V was shortened by 1 base and J by 3 bases, with 13 bases between the two germline ends. Germline assignment: CDR1 MGHRA and CDR2 YSYEKL. The CDR3 coding sequence is TGCGCCAGCAGCCAAGCCTCCCAGGAACCCAATCAGCCCCAGCATTTT. Translation: CASSQASQEPNQPQHF.

As for this clone: The identical CDR3 is also encoded by other nucleotide sequences in the sample. CDR3: CASSLATDTQYF. The CDR3 region has the DNA TGTGCCAGCAGCTTGGCAACGGATACGCAGTATTTT. This rearrangement joins TRBV5-6 to TRBJ2-3; D remains unclear. This CDR3 contains 12 residues. Between the trimmed V and J ends, which lost 0 bases and 6 bases, there was a span of 5 bases. The germline CDR1 and CDR2 sequences are SGHDT and YYEEEE.

The chain joins TRBV4-3 to TRBJ1-4; 8 bases agree with TRBD1. Unmatched junction bases numbered 5, after V lost 1 base and J lost 4 bases. The CDR3 is 16 residues long. CDR1 and CDR2 (germline): LGHNA, YSLEER. The CDR3 here is CASSQAGGALNEKLFF. CDR3 coding DNA: TGCGCCAGCAGCCAAGCAGGGGGCGCCCTTAATGAAAAACTGTTTTTT.